A single TCR beta chain is shown here with its context. Its target is not known. This was the immunoSEQ version 4 assay in survey mode. Sequenced by immunoSEQ multiplex PCR; TCRdb stores in-frame clones only, minus some. The top ten hold about 20% of the sample, which has 30,000 to 35,000 clones, approximately 80% seen once. Overlapping HIV-1 Gag 15-mer peptides at 1 ug per peptide per mL were used. Sorted nonresponding memory CD4+ T cells were CD40L-negative, CD69-negative, CD45RO-high. The sample is drawn from a study of persistence of HIV-infected CD4 T cells. V shed 6 bases, J shed 8 bases, and the junction held 9 bases outside the gene matches. Per the germline V gene, CDR1 is MRHNA and CDR2 is SNTAGT. This CDR3 region has 13 residues. Findings of the study overall: Antigen-responding cells were enriched for degenerate expanded CDR3beta sequences.

This TCR was recovered from an adult woman with HIV who was CMV-seropositive. The sample was CD4+ T cells sorted from PBMCs after approximately 20-hour stimulation, taken from a patient who received antiretroviral therapy. The gene calls are TRBV6-4 and TRBJ1-2; 7 bases align to TRBD1. DNA for the CDR3: TGTGCCAGCAGGGGAACAGGGGAGGTCGGCTACACCTTC. Translation gives CASRGTGEVGYTF.